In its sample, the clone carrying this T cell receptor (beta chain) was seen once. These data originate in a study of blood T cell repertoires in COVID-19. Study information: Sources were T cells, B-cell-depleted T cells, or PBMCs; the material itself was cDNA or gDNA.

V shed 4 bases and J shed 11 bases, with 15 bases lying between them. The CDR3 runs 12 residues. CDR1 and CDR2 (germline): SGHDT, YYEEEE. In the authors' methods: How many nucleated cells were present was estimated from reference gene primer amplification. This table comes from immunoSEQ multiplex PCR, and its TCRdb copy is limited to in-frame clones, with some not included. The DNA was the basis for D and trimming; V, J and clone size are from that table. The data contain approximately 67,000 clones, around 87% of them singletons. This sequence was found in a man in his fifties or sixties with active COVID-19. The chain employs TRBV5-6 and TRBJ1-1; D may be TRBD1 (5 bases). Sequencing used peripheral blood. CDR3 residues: CASSPGGGGAFF. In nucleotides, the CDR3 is TGTGCCAGCAGCCCGGGTGGCGGGGGGGCTTTCTTT.